Below are 32 T cell receptor beta chains sequenced from a single sample in a study of blood T cell repertoires in COVID-19. Clones were read by immunoSEQ multiplex PCR, and TCRdb kept only the in-frame ones, dropping some. This sample carries 200,000 to 250,000 clones, about 83% of them seen once, and the ten largest clones take over 1%. Sequencing was performed on peripheral blood. Source of these receptors: a young woman with COVID-19, enrolled during active disease.

In DNA, the CDR3 is TGCGCCAGCAGCCAAGTATGGGCTAGCGGACCTATATCCGGCACAGATACGCAGTATTTT. This encodes CASSQVWASGPISGTDTQYF. V gene TRBV4-3 combines with J gene TRBJ2-3; 7 nucleotides line up with TRBD2. This CDR3 region has 20 residues. CDR1 and CDR2 (germline): LGHNA, YSLEER. Germline trimming cut 1 base from V and 1 base from J; bases unmatched to any gene: 17.

At least ten counts were recorded for this clone. The gene calls are TRBV6-5 and TRBJ1-2; tentative D call: TRBD1 (5 bases). The CDR3 loop spans 15 amino acids. V lost 6 bases, J lost 4 bases, and 18 bases lay in between. Germline-derived CDR1 and CDR2 are MNHEY and SVGAGI. CDR3 amino acids: CASRGGLAAGYGYTF. Written as DNA, the CDR3 is TGTGCCAGCAGGGGGGGACTCGCGGCGGGCTATGGCTACACCTTC.

V and J are TRBV9 and TRBJ2-2; TRBD1 is a possible D gene (5 bases). The CDR3 is 15 amino acids. The germline CDR1 and CDR2 sequences are SGDLS and YYNGEE. The V and J ends lost 2 bases and 3 bases respectively, with 11 bases between them. The CDR3 DNA follows: TGTGCCAGCAGCGTGTCCCAGGGATACACCGGGGAGCTGTTTTTT. Amino acids: CASSVSQGYTGELFF.

The chain is built from TRBV5-4 and TRBJ2-5; no definite D call. Trimming left V 7 bases short and J 1 base short, with 11 bases between. Germline CDR1 is SGHNT and CDR2 is YYREEE (reference sequence). The CDR3 totals 13 residues. The CDR3 reads CASRSWAQETQYF. DNA for the CDR3: TGTGCCAGCCGCTCATGGGCCCAAGAGACCCAGTACTTC. The complete variable domain, with remaining parts taken from reference TRBV5-4 and TRBJ2-5, reads ETGVTQSPTHLIKTRGQQVTLRCSSQSGHNTVSWYQQALGQGPQFIFQYYREEENGRGNFPPRFSGLQFPNYSSELNVNALELDDSALYLCASRSWAQETQYFGPGTRLLVL.

The chain recombines TRBV18 with TRBJ2-5, with 8 bases identical to TRBD1. Germline CDR1 and CDR2: KGHSH and LQKENI. There are 20 residues in the CDR3. V was pared by 6 bases and J by 1 base, with 22 bases of the junction left unmatched. CDR3 sequence reads: CASSPLNGGTGHLSQETQYF. DNA for the CDR3: TGTGCCAGCTCTCCTCTAAACGGCGGGACAGGTCACCTTTCCCAAGAGACCCAGTACTTC.

The chain employs TRBV27 and TRBJ2-7; 7 bases fit TRBD1. The CDR3 is 14 residues long. V gave up 4 bases and J gave up 3 bases; unmatched junction bases: 6. Per the germline V gene, CDR1 is MNHEY and CDR2 is SMNVEV (reference sequence). This chain's CDR3 is CASSSLDRVYEQYF. CDR3 coding DNA: TGTGCCAGCAGTTCACTCGACAGGGTCTACGAGCAGTACTTC.

The V gene is TRBV5-1, the J gene TRBJ2-6; no clear D. The V end was cut by 0 bases, the J end by 0 bases, with 10 bases between. The CDR3 consists of 17 residues. Germline CDR1 is SGHRS and CDR2 is YFSETQ. The CDR3 here is CASSLAGSISGANVLTF. CDR3 nucleotides: TGCGCCAGCAGCTTGGCGGGTAGTATCTCTGGGGCCAACGTCCTGACTTTC. Variable domain in full (rest from reference TRBV5-1 and TRBJ2-6): KAGVTQTPRYLIKTRGQQVTLSCSPISGHRSVSWYQQTPGQGLQFLFEYFSETQRNKGNFPGRFSGRQFSNSRSEMNVSTLELGDSALYLCASSLAGSISGANVLTFGAGSRLTVL.

The chain has TRBV19 and TRBJ2-5; D is ambiguous. CDR3 size: 13 residues. Germline CDR1 reads LNHDA; CDR2 reads SQIVND (reference sequence). Trimming pared 6 bases from V and 1 base from J, leaving 9 bases between. CDR3 coding DNA: TGTGCCAGTAGCCAGAAATCCCAAGAGACCCAGTACTTC. Translated, it gives CASSQKSQETQYF.

This clone was picked up a small number of times. The J gene is TRBJ2-2, the V gene TRBV18, with TRBD1 matching over 9 bases. The CDR3 has 15 residues. With 4 bases clipped from V and 6 bases from J, the junction kept 6 bases outside the gene matches. Per the germline V gene, CDR1 is KGHSH and CDR2 is LQKENI. In DNA form, the CDR3 reads TGTGCCAGCTCACTCCGGGACAGGGATCCCGGGGAGCTGTTTTTT. Amino acid sequence: CASSLRDRDPGELFF. Full variable domain (missing parts from reference TRBV18 and TRBJ2-2): NAGVMQNPRHLVRRRGQEARLRCSPMKGHSHVYWYRQLPEEGLKFMVYLQKENIIDESGMPKERFSAEFPKEGPSILRIQQVVRGDSAAYFCASSLRDRDPGELFFGEGSRLTVL.

This clone has a single count. V is TRBV6-5 and J is TRBJ2-1, with 11 bases aligning to TRBD2. Germline CDR1 reads MNHEY; CDR2 reads SVGAGI. This CDR3 contains 15 residues. After removal of 7 bases from V and 6 bases from J, the junction contained 8 bases not matched to a gene. Here the CDR3 DNA reads TGTGCCAGCACCAGGGTAGCGGGAGGGTTCAATGAGCAGTTCTTC. It specifies CASTRVAGGFNEQFF.

J is TRBJ2-2 and V is TRBV10-3, with 7 bases fitting TRBD2. The CDR3 has 15 amino acids. Looked up from germline, CDR1 is ENHRY and CDR2 is SYGVKD. V dropped 7 bases and J dropped 2; count of bases not matched to a gene: 7. The CDR3: CAITGSGANTGELFF. CDR3 in DNA: TGTGCCATCACGGGCAGCGGGGCAAACACCGGGGAGCTGTTTTTT.

This clone has a handful of counts. The same CDR3 can be traced to other DNA sequences in this sample. This chain joins TRBV29-1 and TRBJ2-7; unclear D gene. Germline assignment: CDR1 SQVTM and CDR2 ANQGSEA. V lost 1 base and J lost 1, with 5 bases in between. This CDR3 is 12 amino acids long. The CDR3 reads CSVEVQSYEQYF. As DNA, the CDR3 is TGCAGCGTTGAAGTTCAGTCCTACGAGCAGTACTTC.

The chain is built from TRBV7-2 and TRBJ2-6, with D maybe TRBD1 (5 bases). The CDR3 loop spans 16 amino acids. Germline V lookup: CDR1 SGHTA, CDR2 FQGNSA. V was clipped by 5 bases and J by 0 bases, with 11 bases between them. For the CDR3, the DNA is TGTGCCAGCAGCCCCGAAGGGGTCTCTGGGGCCAACGTCCTGACTTTC. Its protein is CASSPEGVSGANVLTF.

This chain connects TRBV30 to TRBJ2-2; D gene unclear. The CDR3 is 13 amino acids. Trimming pared 1 base from V and 1 base from J, leaving 4 bases between. CDR1 and CDR2 from the germline V gene are GTSNPN and SVGIG (reference sequence). DNA for the CDR3: TGTGCCTGGAGTGGAGGGAACACCGGGGAGCTGTTTTTT. The encoded protein is CAWSGGNTGELFF.

This clone was observed a handful of times. The J gene is TRBJ1-5, the V gene TRBV19; 8 nucleotides line up with TRBD1. V shed 1 base, J shed 6 bases, and the junction held 14 bases outside the gene matches. This CDR3 spans 18 amino acids. The germline gives CDR1 LNHDA, CDR2 SQIVND (reference sequence). The CDR3 nucleotides are TGTGCCAGTAGTATAGTTCGGAGATCAGGGGGCTTCCCTCAGCCCCAGCATTTT. Translation gives CASSIVRRSGGFPQPQHF.

V gene TRBV2 combines with J gene TRBJ2-1, with D possibly matching TRBD1 (6 bases). Germline CDR1 and CDR2: SNHLY and FYNNEI. CDR3 size: 16 residues. V shed 0 bases and J shed 15 bases, with 24 bases lying between them. The CDR3 sequence is CASSEAPRRQVPKGFF. The CDR3 nucleotides are TGTGCCAGCAGTGAAGCACCCAGAAGACAGGTTCCTAAGGGGTTCTTC. Variable domain in full (rest from reference TRBV2 and TRBJ2-1): EPEVTQTPSHQVTQMGQEVILRCVPISNHLYFYWYRQILGQKVEFLVSFYNNEISEKSEIFDDQFSVERPDGSNFTLKIRSTKLEDSAMYFCASSEAPRRQVPKGFFGPGTRLTVL.

This chain connects TRBV4-1 to TRBJ2-5; perhaps TRBD1 as D (6 bases). CDR3 length: 14 residues. The V gene lost 5 bases and the J gene lost 5 bases, with 15 bases spanning the gap. The germline V gene has CDR1 MGHRA and CDR2 YSYEKL. CDR3 region: CASSTTPGDETQYF. The CDR3, as DNA: TGCGCCAGCAGCACGACCCCAGGGGACGAGACCCAGTACTTC.

This chain uses TRBV9 with TRBJ1-3, with D perhaps TRBD1 (6 bases). Germline V gene data show CDR1 as SGDLS and CDR2 as YYNGEE. This CDR3 has 15 residues. Trimming stripped 4 bases from V and 2 bases from J, with 13 bases between. CDR3 residues: CASSLGQTTGNTIYF. CDR3 coding DNA: TGTGCCAGCAGCCTGGGACAAACAACTGGAAACACCATATATTTT.

This rearrangement joins TRBV7-8 to TRBJ2-1; D is perhaps TRBD2 (5 bases). V lost 5 bases and J lost 9, with 26 bases in between. The CDR3 spans 17 residues. From germline, CDR1 is SGHVS and CDR2 FQNEAQ. CDR3 sequence reads: CASSPGPQTTPPGEQFF. Written as DNA, the CDR3 is TGTGCCAGCAGCCCAGGTCCTCAGACTACACCTCCGGGTGAGCAGTTCTTC. Full variable domain (remainder filled in from reference TRBV7-8 and TRBJ2-1): GAGVSQSPRYKVAKRGQDVALRCDPISGHVSLFWYQQALGQGPEFLTYFQNEAQLDKSGLPSDRFFAERPEGSVSTLKIQRTQQEDSAVYLCASSPGPQTTPPGEQFFGPGTRLTVL.

The rearrangement joins TRBV5-6 to TRBJ2-5, with 7 nucleotides matching TRBD2. The CDR3 consists of 17 residues. Per the germline V gene, CDR1 is SGHDT and CDR2 is YYEEEE. Losses at the gene ends were 0 bases for V and 1 base for J; bases not matched to a gene: 9. Written as DNA, the CDR3 is TGTGCCAGCAGCTTGGAAGGTTCGGGCGGGAGCCAAGAGACCCAGTACTTC. Encoded protein: CASSLEGSGGSQETQYF.

The rearrangement links TRBV6-2 or TRBV6-3 to TRBJ2-1; D gene uncertain. This CDR3 is 12 amino acids long. Trimming removed 2 bases at V and 5 bases at J, with 4 bases between. From germline, CDR1 is MNHEY and CDR2 SVGEGT. CDR3 coding DNA: TGTGCCAGCAGTTACCTTCACAATGAGCAGTTCTTC. It codes for CASSYLHNEQFF.

The chain combines TRBV5-1 with TRBJ2-5, with D maybe TRBD1 (5 bases). CDR1 is SGHRS and CDR2 is YFSETQ in the germline V gene. The CDR3 contains 15 residues. The V end lost 4 bases, the J end lost 1 base, and 14 bases lay between the germline ends. CDR3: CASSPQGAGQETQYF. CDR3 DNA sequence: TGCGCCAGCAGCCCCCAAGGGGCAGGCCAAGAGACCCAGTACTTC. Variable domain in full (rest from reference TRBV5-1 and TRBJ2-5): KAGVTQTPRYLIKTRGQQVTLSCSPISGHRSVSWYQQTPGQGLQFLFEYFSETQRNKGNFPGRFSGRQFSNSRSEMNVSTLELGDSALYLCASSPQGAGQETQYFGPGTRLLVL.

This clone was observed a few times. This sequence joins TRBV7-2 and TRBJ2-7; TRBD2 matches 11 bases. V shed 0 bases, J shed 0 bases, and the junction held 4 bases outside the gene matches. CDR3 size: 17 residues. Germline-derived CDR1 and CDR2 are SGHTA and FQGNSA. As DNA, the CDR3 is TGTGCCAGCAGCTTAGCGGGACTAGCGGCTAGCTCCTACGAGCAGTACTTC. It specifies CASSLAGLAASSYEQYF. The full variable domain, with the rest looked up from reference TRBV7-2 and TRBJ2-7, is GAGVSQSPSNKVTEKGKDVELRCDPISGHTALYWYRQSLGQGLEFLIYFQGNSAPDKSGLPSDRFSAERTGGSVSTLTIQRTQQEDSAVYLCASSLAGLAASSYEQYFGPGTRLTVT.

The V and J genes are TRBV19 and TRBJ2-7; D remains ambiguous. The V gene's germline CDR1 is LNHDA and CDR2 SQIVND (reference sequence). This CDR3 has 13 amino acids. The V gene lost 2 bases and the J gene lost 2 bases, with 7 bases spanning the gap. The CDR3 protein is CASSISHTYEQYF. In nucleotides, the CDR3 is TGTGCCAGTAGTATAAGTCACACCTACGAGCAGTACTTC.

This clone was counted only a few times. The chain has TRBV6-1 and TRBJ1-6; 8 positions match TRBD1. The germline V gene has CDR1 MNHNS and CDR2 SASEGT. There are 17 residues in the CDR3. The V gene end was trimmed by 3 bases and the J gene end by 5 bases; junction bases not matched to a gene: 9. The DNA of the CDR3 is TGTGCCAGCAGTGAGAAGGGTCAGGGGGCAAATAATTCACCCCTCCACTTT. Translating it yields CASSEKGQGANNSPLHF.

The chain uses TRBV28 and TRBJ2-7; TRBD2 matches 7 bases. J gave up 5 bases and V 3 bases, and 13 bases lay outside the gene matches. The germline gives CDR1 MDHEN, CDR2 SYDVKM. CDR3 length: 16 residues. CDR3 in DNA: TGTGCCAGCAGTTTCCGGGGCTCGGGGGGTTTCCACGAGCAGTACTTC. Amino acids: CASSFRGSGGFHEQYF. Combining the CDR3 with reference TRBV28 and TRBJ2-7 gives the whole variable domain DVKVTQSSRYLVKRTGEKVFLECVQDMDHENMFWYRQDPGLGLRLIYFSYDVKMKEKGDIPEGYSVSREKKERFSLILESASTNQTSMYLCASSFRGSGGFHEQYFGPGTRLTVT.

This chain connects TRBV2 to TRBJ1-1; 9 nucleotides align to TRBD1. The germline CDR1 and CDR2 sequences are SNHLY and FYNNEI. The V gene end was trimmed by 5 bases and the J gene end by 0 bases; junction bases not matched to a gene: 4. The CDR3 has 15 residues. In nucleotides, the CDR3 is TGTGCCAGCAGTCCCGGGACAGGGATGAACACTGAAGCTTTCTTT. Its protein is CASSPGTGMNTEAFF.

The chain carries TRBV6-5 and TRBJ1-1, with 7 bases identical to TRBD1. The CDR3 has 12 residues. CDR1 is MNHEY and CDR2 is SVGAGI in the germline V gene. J was trimmed by 7 bases and V by 8 bases; bases with no gene match: 7. Here the CDR3 DNA reads TGTGCCAGCCGAAGGGGGCAGGGTGAAGCTTTCTTT. This sequence encodes CASRRGQGEAFF.

The chain links TRBV7-2 to TRBJ2-3; no clear D. CDR1 is SGHTA, CDR2 FQGNSA, per germline. The CDR3 is 16 amino acids. V lost 5 bases and J lost 9, with 24 bases in between. CDR3 region: CASSPLGGLSTQTQYF. The CDR3 region has the DNA TGTGCCAGCAGCCCCCTCGGCGGCCTCTCCACACAAACGCAGTATTTT.

This chain uses TRBV5-6 with TRBJ1-5; 9 nucleotides align to TRBD1. V lost 4 bases to trimming and J lost 2 bases; unmatched junction nucleotides: 4. Germline V CDR1 and CDR2: SGHDT, YYEEEE. The CDR3 totals 15 residues. CDR3 bases: TGTGCCAGCAGCATCCGGGACAGGGGCAATCAGCCCCAGCATTTT. This translates into CASSIRDRGNQPQHF.

This clone was counted only a few times. The V gene is TRBV7-3, the J gene TRBJ2-2, with D possibly matching TRBD2 (6 bases). The ends were cut back, 5 bases at V and 3 bases at J, with 16 bases in the middle. CDR3 size: 16 residues. Germline CDR1 is SGHTA and CDR2 is FQGTGA. The CDR3 nucleotides are TGTGCCAGCAGCCTCGGGACTTCCCACGACACCGGGGAGCTGTTTTTT. Translating gives CASSLGTSHDTGELFF.

The chain links TRBV6-5 to TRBJ2-7; D remains unclear. V gave up 8 bases and J gave up 4 bases, with 12 bases separating them. Germline CDR1 MNHEY, CDR2 SVGAGI. There are 12 residues in the CDR3. CDR3 DNA: TGTGCCAGCCGGAGTTATCGGTACGAGCAGTACTTC. Protein sequence: CASRSYRYEQYF.